This TCR beta chain was captured in a study of cytomegalovirus exposure and HLA in healthy donors. Study findings and constraints: Analysis was carried out at a later point, and it linked a missense DCLRE1C variant to TCR beta V- and J-gene trimming. Overall, about 160 TCR beta chains were annotated as cytomegalovirus-associated. A highly shared variant cluster was judged a likely technical artifact.

Germline CDR1 is LGHNA and CDR2 is YSLEER. The CDR3 is 16 residues long. V shed 2 bases and J shed 4 bases, with 17 bases lying between them. The PCR used 60 Vbeta and 13 Jbeta primers. The data were produced by immunoSEQ multiplex PCR, yet TCRdb's version contains in-frame clones alone and is incomplete. The data show 99,000 or so clones, around 15% seen once. This clone was seen more than once but under ten times. The antigen is undetermined. The rearrangement links TRBV4-3 to TRBJ1-2; weak D call: TRBD1 (5 bases). The TCR was taken from a female donor in good health and CMV-seronegative. Sequencing was carried out using PBMCs. DNA of the CDR3: TGCGCCAGCAGCCAACAGGCGGGACTGACCTCCTATGGCTACACCTTC. Protein product: CASSQQAGLTSYGYTF.